What follows are 3 T cell receptor beta chains derived from one specimen sequenced in a study of T cell responses to AZD1222 COVID-19 vaccine. Here immunoSEQ multiplex PCR was the method, and the copy in TCRdb shows in-frame clones only, minus some. Of roughly 190,000 clones in the sample, roughly nine tenths were seen once. The sequencing used peripheral blood, collected 28 days after the second AZD1222 dose. The receptors shown here come from an adult who received the AZD1222 COVID-19 vaccine.

The chain has TRBV6-1 and TRBJ2-5, with 10 nucleotides matching TRBD2. CDR3 size: 18 residues. In germline, CDR1 is MNHNS, CDR2 SASEGT. V shed 2 bases and J 3 bases; nucleotides not matched to a gene: 12. CDR3 nucleotide sequence: TGTGCCAGCAGTGAAACATATCGGGCTAGCGGGAGTAAAGAGACCCAGTACTTC. Protein product: CASSETYRASGSKETQYF.

This clone has a single count. The V gene is TRBV7-9, the J gene TRBJ2-1; 9 nucleotides align to TRBD1. The CDR3 is 16 residues long. Per germline, CDR1 SEHNR and CDR2 FQNEAQ (reference sequence). Trimming took 5 bases from V and 6 from J; bases not matched to a gene: 11. CDR3 residues: CASSLIDRGGINEQFF. The DNA of the CDR3 is TGTGCCAGCAGCCTGATCGACAGGGGGGGGATCAATGAGCAGTTCTTC.

This clone has a single count. CDR3: CAWSDPGGRNTIYF. In DNA form, the CDR3 reads TGTGCCTGGAGTGACCCAGGGGGCAGAAACACCATATATTTT. This chain joins TRBV30 and TRBJ1-3, with TRBD1 matching over 8 bases. The CDR3 has 14 amino acids. The V and J ends lost 1 base and 5 bases, in that order; junction bases with no gene match: 4. Germline assignment: CDR1 GTSNPN and CDR2 SVGIG (reference sequence).